The 18 T cell receptor beta chains presented below share a single source sample, sequenced in a study of preoperative IRX-2 immunotherapy in early breast cancer (dated by TCRdb to about 2019). The sample's treatment or condition label, in plain terms: preoperative locoregional IRX-2 cytokine immunotherapy. The library was produced with the immunoSEQ multiplex PCR assay. TCRdb took this table from immuneACCESS and kept in-frame rearrangements with V and J called. Such tables lack part of the clones; where checked against another copy, unresolved V genes explain under half of the gap, and the rest is unexplained. The sample includes about 3,600 clones, with roughly 80% observed a single time. Under 7% of the sample rests with the top ten. Sequenced material: tumor tissue, taken before IRX-2 immunotherapy. The receptors shown here come from a human donor with breast cancer.

The chain recombines TRBV15 with TRBJ1-1; unclear D gene. The germline V gene encodes CDR1 LNHNV and CDR2 YYDKDF (reference sequence). V dropped 1 base and J dropped 3 bases, with 18 bases sitting between them. The CDR3 consists of 17 residues. In nucleotides, the CDR3 is TGTGCCACCAGCAGAGGCAGTGTGGGTGGTTCTGACACTGAAGCTTTCTTT. Amino acids: CATSRGSVGGSDTEAFF.

The chain employs TRBV19 and TRBJ2-3, with D possibly matching TRBD2 (7 bases). V was clipped by 8 bases and J by 2 bases, with 14 bases between them. The CDR3 extends over 14 amino acids. Germline V CDR1 and CDR2: LNHDA, SQIVND (reference sequence). This chain's CDR3 is CASGGGEPTDTQYF. In DNA form, the CDR3 reads TGTGCCAGTGGAGGGGGGGAACCCACAGATACGCAGTATTTT.

The rearrangement links TRBV7-1 to TRBJ1-1; D not certain. TRBV7-1 is noted as an ORF with a role that remains uncertain. The CDR3 runs to 13 residues. V was trimmed by 5 bases and J by 3 bases, leaving 10 bases between them. The CDR3 DNA is TGTGCCAGCAGCGATACTGGGTACACTGAAGCTTTCTTT. Its translation: CASSDTGYTEAFF.

This chain links TRBV6-8 with TRBJ1-2, with 10 bases matching TRBD1. Trimming at V came to 2 bases and at J to 5 bases, leaving 5 bases not matched to a gene. Looked up from germline, CDR1 is MNHGY and CDR2 is SAAAGT. The CDR3 consists of 15 residues. Written as DNA, the CDR3 is TGTGCCAGCAGTTACAAAGGGACAGGGGAATATGGCTACACCTTC. Its translation is CASSYKGTGEYGYTF.

This chain links TRBV4-1 with TRBJ1-5; D is undetermined. Germline CDR1 and CDR2: MGHRA and YSYEKL. The CDR3 extends over 17 amino acids. The V and J ends lost 0 bases and 1 base respectively, with 13 bases between them. For the CDR3, the DNA is TGCGCCAGCAGCCAAGATCCCAAACAGACAAGCAATCAGCCCCAGCATTTT. Encoded protein: CASSQDPKQTSNQPQHF.

The rearrangement links TRBV11-3 to TRBJ1-2; D is ambiguous. This CDR3 region has 15 residues. Germline CDR1 is SGHNT and CDR2 is YENEEA. V lost 0 bases, J lost 2 bases, and 10 bases lay in between. The CDR3 is CASSLEVRANYGYTF. The CDR3 region has the DNA TGTGCCAGCAGCTTAGAGGTTAGGGCAAACTATGGCTACACCTTC. The full variable domain, its missing parts supplied by reference TRBV11-3 and TRBJ1-2, is EAGVVQSPRYKIIEKKQPVAFWCNPISGHNTLYWYLQNLGQGPELLIRYENEEAVDDSQLPKDRFSAERLKGVDSTLKIQPAELGDSAVYLCASSLEVRANYGYTFGSGTRLTVV.

The chain links TRBV6-8 to TRBJ1-1; no firm D call. CDR3 length: 13 residues. Germline V lookup: CDR1 MNHGY, CDR2 SAAAGT. The ends were cut back, 2 bases at V and 1 base at J, with 5 bases in the middle. CDR3 nucleotide sequence: TGTGCCAGCAGTTACGGCACGAACACTGAAGCTTTCTTT. Protein sequence: CASSYGTNTEAFF.

This chain joins TRBV5-1 and TRBJ2-7, with 8 bases that match TRBD2. Per germline, CDR1 SGHRS and CDR2 YFSETQ. V lost 2 bases to trimming and J lost 4 bases; unmatched junction nucleotides: 5. The CDR3 spans 14 residues. This CDR3 is CASSFLAGSYEQYF. The CDR3 region has the DNA TGCGCCAGCAGCTTTCTAGCGGGTTCATACGAGCAGTACTTC.

This clone turned up a few times. J is TRBJ2-3 and V is TRBV4-1, with unresolved D. Germline CDR1 MGHRA, CDR2 YSYEKL. This CDR3 comprises 16 residues. Trimming cost V 4 bases and J 2 bases, with 16 bases left between them. The CDR3 loop reads CASSPRYASDTDTQYF. CDR3 DNA sequence: TGCGCCAGCAGCCCAAGGTATGCCTCCGACACAGATACGCAGTATTTT.

The chain employs TRBV11-3 and TRBJ1-5; D unclear. This CDR3 has 14 amino acids. With 3 bases removed from V and 4 bases from J, the gap between germline ends came to 10 bases. CDR1 and CDR2 from the germline V gene are SGHNT and YENEEA. The DNA of the CDR3 is TGTGCCAGCAGCTTTGGGCGGGTTAATCAGCCCCAGCATTTT. This translates into CASSFGRVNQPQHF.

This rearrangement joins TRBV29-1 to TRBJ2-2; 8 nucleotides agree with TRBD1. CDR1 SQVTM and CDR2 ANQGSEA come from the germline V gene. Trimming at V came to 7 bases and at J to 6 bases, leaving 7 bases not matched to a gene. This CDR3 region has 13 residues. The CDR3 sequence is CSGQGAVAGELFF. CDR3 sequence (DNA): TGCAGCGGGCAGGGGGCGGTCGCCGGGGAGCTGTTTTTT.

This chain links TRBV23-1 with TRBJ2-2; maybe TRBD1 (5 bases). TRBV23-1 falls under the ORF class, with uncertain function. The length of the CDR3 is 16 residues. Trimming removed 6 bases at V and 7 bases at J, with 21 bases between. The CDR3 spells CASSDARQILVGELFF. The CDR3 DNA reads TGCGCCAGCAGCGACGCCCGACAGATCCTGGTCGGGGAGCTGTTTTTT.

This chain uses TRBV6-8 with TRBJ1-2; perhaps TRBD1 as D (6 bases). In germline, CDR1 is MNHGY, CDR2 SAAAGT. This CDR3 is 14 amino acids long. V lost 2 bases, J lost 0 bases, and 7 bases lay in between. CDR3 sequence (DNA): TGTGCCAGCAGTTACGGGGGCTCTAACTATGGCTACACCTTC. Amino acids: CASSYGGSNYGYTF.

This sequence joins TRBV6-8 and TRBJ2-7, with D tentatively TRBD1 (5 bases). The CDR3 totals 15 residues. Germline V gene data show CDR1 as MNHGY and CDR2 as SAAAGT. V shed 6 bases and J shed 5 bases, with 20 bases lying between them. The chain's CDR3 is CASSYAQGSRNEQYF. For the CDR3, the DNA is TGTGCCAGCAGCTACGCTCAGGGTTCTCGCAACGAGCAGTACTTC.

This chain links TRBV11-3 with TRBJ1-1, with unresolved D. The CDR3 sequence is 14 residues long. Germline V lookup: CDR1 SGHNT, CDR2 YENEEA. The V gene lost 7 bases and the J gene lost 5 bases, with 17 bases spanning the gap. The CDR3 region has the DNA TGTGCCAGCACCCCCGCGCCTGGGTTTACTGAAGCTTTCTTT. It codes for CASTPAPGFTEAFF.

V gene TRBV6-8 combines with J gene TRBJ2-7; 12 bases align to TRBD2. Unmatched junction bases numbered 6, after V lost 6 bases and J lost 3 bases. The V gene's germline CDR1 is MNHGY and CDR2 SAAAGT. The CDR3 is made up of 15 amino acids. The CDR3 loop reads CASSLRTSGNYEQYF. Written as DNA, the CDR3 is TGTGCCAGCAGCTTAAGGACTAGCGGGAACTACGAGCAGTACTTC.

The chain recombines TRBV29-1 with TRBJ2-7; 8 nucleotides line up with TRBD1. CDR1 and CDR2 from the germline V gene are SQVTM and ANQGSEA. This CDR3 is 16 amino acids long. The junction had 16 bases not matched to a gene; V was cut back by 5 bases and J by 4 bases. The CDR3 DNA is TGCAGCGTTTTTGGTGGATCAGGACAGGGAGTTTACGAGCAGTACTTC. Translating gives CSVFGGSGQGVYEQYF.

This clone was seen more than once but under ten times. The rearrangement uses TRBV30 and TRBJ2-6; 8 positions agree with TRBD1. The CDR3 sequence is 18 residues long. Germline V gene sequence: CDR1 GTSNPN, CDR2 SVGIG (reference sequence). Trimming at V came to 5 bases and at J to 5 bases, leaving 17 bases not matched to a gene. The DNA for the CDR3 is TGTGCCTGGTCCCCACAGGGGGTGACAAACCTGAGGGCCAACGTCCTGACTTTC. It specifies CAWSPQGVTNLRANVLTF.